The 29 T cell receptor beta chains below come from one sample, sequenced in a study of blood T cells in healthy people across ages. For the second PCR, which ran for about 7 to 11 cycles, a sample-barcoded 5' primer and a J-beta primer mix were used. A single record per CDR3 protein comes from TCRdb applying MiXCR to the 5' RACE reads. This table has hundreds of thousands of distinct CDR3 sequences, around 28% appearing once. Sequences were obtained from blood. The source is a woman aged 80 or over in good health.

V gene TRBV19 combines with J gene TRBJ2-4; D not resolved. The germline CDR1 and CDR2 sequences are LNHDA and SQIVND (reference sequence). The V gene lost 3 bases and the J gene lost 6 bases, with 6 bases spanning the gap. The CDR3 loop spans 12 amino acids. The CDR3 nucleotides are TGTGCCAGTAGTATTCCCTTAAACATTCAGTACTTC. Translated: CASSIPLNIQYF.

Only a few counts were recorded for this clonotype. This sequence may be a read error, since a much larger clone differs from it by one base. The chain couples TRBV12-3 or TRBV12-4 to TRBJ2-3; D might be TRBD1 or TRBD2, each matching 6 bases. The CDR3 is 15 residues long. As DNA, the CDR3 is TGTGCCAGCAGTTTTTCTGGGGGGCGACCAGATGCGCAGTATTTT. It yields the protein CASSFSGGRPDAQYF.

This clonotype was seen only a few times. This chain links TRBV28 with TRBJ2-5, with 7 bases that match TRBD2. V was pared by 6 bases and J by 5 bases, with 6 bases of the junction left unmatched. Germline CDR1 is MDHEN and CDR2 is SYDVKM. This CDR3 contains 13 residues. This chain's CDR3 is CASRTSNLETQYF. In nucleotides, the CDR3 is TGTGCCAGCAGGACTAGCAATCTTGAGACCCAGTACTTC.

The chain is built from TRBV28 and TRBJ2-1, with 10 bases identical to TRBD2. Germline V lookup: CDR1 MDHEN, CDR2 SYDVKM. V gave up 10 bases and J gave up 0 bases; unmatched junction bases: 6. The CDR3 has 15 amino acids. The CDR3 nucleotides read TGTGCCACCCAAGCGGGAGGGTACTCCTACAATGAGCAGTTCTTC. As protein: CATQAGGYSYNEQFF.

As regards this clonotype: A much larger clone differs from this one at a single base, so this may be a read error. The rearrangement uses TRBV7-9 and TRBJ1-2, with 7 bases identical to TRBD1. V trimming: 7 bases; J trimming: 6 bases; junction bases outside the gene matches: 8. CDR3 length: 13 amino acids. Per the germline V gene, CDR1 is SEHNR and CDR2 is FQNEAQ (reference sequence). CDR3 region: CASNSGQANGYTF. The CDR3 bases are TGTGCCAGCAACTCTGGACAGGCAAATGGCTACACCTTC.

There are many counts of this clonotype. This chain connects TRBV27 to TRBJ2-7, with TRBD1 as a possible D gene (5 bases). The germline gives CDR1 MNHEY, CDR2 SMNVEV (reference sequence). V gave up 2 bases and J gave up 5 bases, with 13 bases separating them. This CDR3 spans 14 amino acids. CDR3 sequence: CASSLRQGTNEQYF. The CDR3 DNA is TGTGCCAGCAGTTTACGGCAGGGAACCAACGAGCAGTACTTC.

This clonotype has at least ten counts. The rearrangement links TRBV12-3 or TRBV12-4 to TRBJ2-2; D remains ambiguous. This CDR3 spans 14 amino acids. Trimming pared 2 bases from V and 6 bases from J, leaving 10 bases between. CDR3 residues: CASSLSGGAGELFF. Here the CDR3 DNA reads TGTGCCAGCAGTTTATCGGGTGGTGCCGGGGAGCTGTTTTTT.

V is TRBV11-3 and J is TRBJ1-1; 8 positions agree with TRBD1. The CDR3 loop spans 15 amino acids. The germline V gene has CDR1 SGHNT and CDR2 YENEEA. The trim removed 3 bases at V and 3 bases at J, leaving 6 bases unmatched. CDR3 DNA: TGTGCCAGCAGCTTTGGACAGGGATGGGACACTGAAGCTTTCTTT. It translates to CASSFGQGWDTEAFF.

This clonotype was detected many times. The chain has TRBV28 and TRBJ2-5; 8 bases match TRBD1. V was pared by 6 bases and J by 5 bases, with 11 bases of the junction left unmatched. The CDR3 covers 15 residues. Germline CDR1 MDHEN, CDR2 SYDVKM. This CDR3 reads CASSRGRTGRETQYF. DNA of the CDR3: TGTGCCAGCAGCCGAGGGCGGACAGGGAGGGAGACCCAGTACTTC.

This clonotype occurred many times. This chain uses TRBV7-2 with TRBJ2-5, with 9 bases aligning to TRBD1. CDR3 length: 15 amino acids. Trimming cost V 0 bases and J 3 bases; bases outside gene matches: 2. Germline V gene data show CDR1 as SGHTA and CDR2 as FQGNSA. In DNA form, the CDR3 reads TGTGCCAGCAGCTTAGCGAGGACAGGGGAAGAGACCCAGTACTTC. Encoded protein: CASSLARTGEETQYF.

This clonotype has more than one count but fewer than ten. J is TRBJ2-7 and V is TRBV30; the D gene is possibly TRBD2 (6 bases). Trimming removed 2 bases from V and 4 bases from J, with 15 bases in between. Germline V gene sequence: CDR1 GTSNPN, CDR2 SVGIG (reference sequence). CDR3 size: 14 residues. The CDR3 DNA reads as TGTGCCTGGAGTACGGCTGGGGGGACGTACGAGCAGTACTTC. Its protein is CAWSTAGGTYEQYF.

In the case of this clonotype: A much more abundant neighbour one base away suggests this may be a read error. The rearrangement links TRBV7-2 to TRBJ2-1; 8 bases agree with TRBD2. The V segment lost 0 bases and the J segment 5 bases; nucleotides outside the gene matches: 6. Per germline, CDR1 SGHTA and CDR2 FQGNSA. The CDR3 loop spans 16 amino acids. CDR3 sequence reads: CASSLAGAGGDNEQFF. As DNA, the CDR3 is TGTGCCAGCAGCTTAGCGGGGGCGGGGGGTGACAATGAGCAGTTCTTC.

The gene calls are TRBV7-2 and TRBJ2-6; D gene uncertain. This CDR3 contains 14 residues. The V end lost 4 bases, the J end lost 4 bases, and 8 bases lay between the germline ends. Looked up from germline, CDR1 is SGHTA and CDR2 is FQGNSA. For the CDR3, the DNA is TGTGCCAGCAGCTCCGATTCGGGGGCCAACGTCCTGACTTTC. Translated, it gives CASSSDSGANVLTF.

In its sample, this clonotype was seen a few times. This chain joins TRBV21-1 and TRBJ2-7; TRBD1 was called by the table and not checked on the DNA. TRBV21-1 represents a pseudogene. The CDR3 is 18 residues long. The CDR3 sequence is CASSETHLGGAHFSEQYF. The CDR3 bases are TGTGCCAGCAGCGAAACCCACCTTGGGGGGGCGCATTTCAGCGAGCAGTACTTC.

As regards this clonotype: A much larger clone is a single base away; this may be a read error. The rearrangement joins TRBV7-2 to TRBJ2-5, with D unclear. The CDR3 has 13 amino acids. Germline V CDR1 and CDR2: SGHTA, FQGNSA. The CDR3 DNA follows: TGTGCCAGCAGCTTATACGACGGAGAGGCCCAGTACTTC. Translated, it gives CASSLYDGEAQYF.

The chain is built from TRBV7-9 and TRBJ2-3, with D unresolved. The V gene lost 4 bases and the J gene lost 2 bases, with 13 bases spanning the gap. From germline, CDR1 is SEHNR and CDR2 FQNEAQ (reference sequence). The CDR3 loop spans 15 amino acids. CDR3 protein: CASSSIGLYTDTQYF. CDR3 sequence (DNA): TGTGCCAGCAGCTCCATAGGGTTATACACAGATACGCAGTATTTT.

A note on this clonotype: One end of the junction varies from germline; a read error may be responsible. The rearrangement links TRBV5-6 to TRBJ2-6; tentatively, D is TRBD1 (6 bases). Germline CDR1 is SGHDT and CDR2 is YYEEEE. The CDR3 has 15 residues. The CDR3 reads CAGSFRGSGANVLTF. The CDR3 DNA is TGTGCCGGCAGTTTCAGGGGCTCTGGGGCCAACGTCCTGACTTTC.

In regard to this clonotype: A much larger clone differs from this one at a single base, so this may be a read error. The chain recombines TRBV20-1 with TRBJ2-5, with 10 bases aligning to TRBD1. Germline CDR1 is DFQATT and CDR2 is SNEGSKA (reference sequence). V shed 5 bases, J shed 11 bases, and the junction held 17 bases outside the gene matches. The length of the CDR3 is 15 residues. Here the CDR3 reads CSAPTGGSYSNEQYF. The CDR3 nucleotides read TGCAGTGCTCCGACAGGGGGCTCCTACAGCAATGAGCAGTACTTC.

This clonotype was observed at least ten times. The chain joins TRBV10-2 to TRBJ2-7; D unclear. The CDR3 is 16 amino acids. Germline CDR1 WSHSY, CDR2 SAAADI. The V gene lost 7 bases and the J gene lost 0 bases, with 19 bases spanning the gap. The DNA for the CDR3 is TGCGCCAGCACAGACCTATTTACAGCGAGCTCCTACGAGCAGTACTTC. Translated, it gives CASTDLFTASSYEQYF.

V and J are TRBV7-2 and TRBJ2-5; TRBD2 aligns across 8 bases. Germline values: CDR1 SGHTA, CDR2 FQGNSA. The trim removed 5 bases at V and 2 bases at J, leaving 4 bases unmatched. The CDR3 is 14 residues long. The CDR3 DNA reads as TGTGCCAGCAGCCCGGGGGGGAATCAAGAGACCCAGTACTTC. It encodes CASSPGGNQETQYF.

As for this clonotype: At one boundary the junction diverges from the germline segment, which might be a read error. The CDR3 reads CASNGGGTSYNSPPHF. DNA of the CDR3: TGTGCCAGCAACGGGGGCGGGACGTCCTATAATTCACCCCCCCACTTT. This chain joins TRBV5-4 and TRBJ1-6; possibly TRBD1 for D (6 bases). This CDR3 spans 16 amino acids. CDR1 and CDR2 from the germline V gene are SGHNT and YYREEE (reference sequence).

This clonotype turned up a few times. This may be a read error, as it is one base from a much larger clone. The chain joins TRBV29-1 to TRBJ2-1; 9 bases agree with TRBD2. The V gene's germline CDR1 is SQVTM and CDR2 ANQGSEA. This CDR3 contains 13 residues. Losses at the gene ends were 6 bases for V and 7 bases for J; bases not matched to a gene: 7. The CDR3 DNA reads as TGCAGCGTGCGGGGGGGCCAATGGAATGAGCAGTTCTTC. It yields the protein CSVRGGQWNEQFF.

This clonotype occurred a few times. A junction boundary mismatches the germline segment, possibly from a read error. CDR3 residues: CASGLYGRDSYNEQYF. CDR3 in DNA: TGTGCCAGCGGCTTATATGGCAGGGATTCCTACAATGAGCAGTACTTC. V gene TRBV7-6 combines with J gene TRBJ2-1; D might be TRBD1 (5 bases). The J call could be wrong; TRBJ2-7 is a better fit for the DNA end. Germline values: CDR1 SGHVS, CDR2 FNYEAQ. The CDR3 totals 16 residues.

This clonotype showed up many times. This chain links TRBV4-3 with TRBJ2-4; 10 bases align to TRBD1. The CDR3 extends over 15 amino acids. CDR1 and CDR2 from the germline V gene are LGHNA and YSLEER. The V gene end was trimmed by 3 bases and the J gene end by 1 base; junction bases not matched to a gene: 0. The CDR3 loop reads CASSQDRGAKNIQYF. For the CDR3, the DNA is TGCGCCAGCAGCCAGGACAGGGGGGCCAAAAACATTCAGTACTTC.

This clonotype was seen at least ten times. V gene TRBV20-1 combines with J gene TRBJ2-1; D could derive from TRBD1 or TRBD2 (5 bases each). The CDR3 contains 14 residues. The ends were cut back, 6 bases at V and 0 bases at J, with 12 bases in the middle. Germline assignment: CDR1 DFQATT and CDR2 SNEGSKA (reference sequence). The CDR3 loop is CSARWGSSYNEQFF. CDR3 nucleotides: TGCAGTGCCAGATGGGGGAGCTCCTACAATGAGCAGTTCTTC.

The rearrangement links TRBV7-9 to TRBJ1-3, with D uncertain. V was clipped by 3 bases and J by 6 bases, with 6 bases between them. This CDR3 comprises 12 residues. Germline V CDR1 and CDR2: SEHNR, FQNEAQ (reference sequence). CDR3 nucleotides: TGTGCCAGCAGCTTCGTGACAAACACCATATATTTT. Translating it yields CASSFVTNTIYF. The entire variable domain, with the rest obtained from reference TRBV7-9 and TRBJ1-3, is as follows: DTGVSQNPRHKITKRGQNVTFRCDPISEHNRLYWYRQTLGQGPEFLTYFQNEAQLEKSRLLSDRFSAERPKGSFSTLEIQRTEQGDSAMYLCASSFVTNTIYFGEGSWLTVV.

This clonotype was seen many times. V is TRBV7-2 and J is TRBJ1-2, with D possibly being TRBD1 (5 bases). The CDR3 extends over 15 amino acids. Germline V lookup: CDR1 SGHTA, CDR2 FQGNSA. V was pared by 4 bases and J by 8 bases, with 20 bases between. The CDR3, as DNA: TGTGCCAGCAGCTCCAAGGGAGGTCAGGGCGGCGGCTACACCTTC. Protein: CASSSKGGQGGGYTF.

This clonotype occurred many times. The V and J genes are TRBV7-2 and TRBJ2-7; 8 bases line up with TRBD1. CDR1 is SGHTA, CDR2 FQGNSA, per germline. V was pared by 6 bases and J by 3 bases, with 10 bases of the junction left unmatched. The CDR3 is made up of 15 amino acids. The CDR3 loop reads CASSLRTTGGYEQYF. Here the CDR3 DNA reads TGTGCCAGCAGTCTAAGAACTACAGGGGGCTACGAGCAGTACTTC. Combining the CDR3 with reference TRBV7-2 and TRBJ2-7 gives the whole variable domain GAGVSQSPSNKVTEKGKDVELRCDPISGHTALYWYRQSLGQGLEFLIYFQGNSAPDKSGLPSDRFSAERTGGSVSTLTIQRTQQEDSAVYLCASSLRTTGGYEQYFGPGTRLTVT.

This chain's CDR3 is CASSQITSGSREQYF. In DNA form, the CDR3 reads TGCGCCAGCAGCCAAATAACTAGCGGGAGTCGCGAGCAGTACTTC. This sequence joins TRBV4-1 and TRBJ2-7; 11 bases are a match to TRBD2. V lost 2 bases to trimming and J lost 6 bases; unmatched junction nucleotides: 6. Germline loops: CDR1 MGHRA, CDR2 YSYEKL. The CDR3 is made up of 15 amino acids.